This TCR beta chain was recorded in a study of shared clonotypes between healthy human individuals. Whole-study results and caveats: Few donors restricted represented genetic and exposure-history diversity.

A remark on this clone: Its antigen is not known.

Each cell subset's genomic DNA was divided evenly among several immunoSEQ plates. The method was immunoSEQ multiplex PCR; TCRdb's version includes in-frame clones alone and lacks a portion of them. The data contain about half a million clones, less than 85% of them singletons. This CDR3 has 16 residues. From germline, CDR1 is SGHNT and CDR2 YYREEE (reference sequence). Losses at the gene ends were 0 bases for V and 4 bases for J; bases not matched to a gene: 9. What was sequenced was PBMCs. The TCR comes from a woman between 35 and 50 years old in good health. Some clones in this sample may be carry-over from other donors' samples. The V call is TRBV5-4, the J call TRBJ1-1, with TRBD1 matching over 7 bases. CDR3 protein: CASSLAWGRGSTEAFF. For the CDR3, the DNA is TGTGCCAGCAGCTTGGCCTGGGGCAGGGGGAGCACTGAAGCTTTCTTT.